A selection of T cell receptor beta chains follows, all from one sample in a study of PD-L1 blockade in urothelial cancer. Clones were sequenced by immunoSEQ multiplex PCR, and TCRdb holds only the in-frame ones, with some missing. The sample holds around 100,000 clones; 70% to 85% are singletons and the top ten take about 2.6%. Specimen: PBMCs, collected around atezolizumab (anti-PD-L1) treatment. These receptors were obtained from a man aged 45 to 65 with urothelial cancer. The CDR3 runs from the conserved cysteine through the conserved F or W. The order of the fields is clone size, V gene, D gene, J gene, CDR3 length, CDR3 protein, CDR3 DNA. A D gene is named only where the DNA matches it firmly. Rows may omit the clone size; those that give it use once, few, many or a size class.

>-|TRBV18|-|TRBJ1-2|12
CASSPLGYGYTF
TGTGCCAGCTCACCCCTAGGCTATGGCTACACCTTC
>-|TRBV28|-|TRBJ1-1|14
CASSLLPGNTEAFF
TGTGCCAGCAGTTTATTGCCAGGGAACACTGAAGCTTTCTTT
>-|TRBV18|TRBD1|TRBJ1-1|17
CASSYYPGQSMNTEAFF
TGTGCCAGCTCGTACTACCCGGGACAGTCAATGAACACTGAAGCTTTCTTT
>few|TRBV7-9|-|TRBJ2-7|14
CASSLVPRSYEQYF
TGTGCCAGCAGCTTAGTTCCTAGGTCCTACGAGCAGTACTTC
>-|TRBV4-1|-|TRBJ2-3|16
CASSQPEGGARNTQYF
TGCGCCAGCAGCCAACCGGAGGGGGGGGCGCGGAATACGCAGTATTTT
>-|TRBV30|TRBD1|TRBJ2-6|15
CAWSTGGAGANVLTF
TGTGCCTGGAGCACAGGGGGCGCTGGGGCCAACGTCCTGACTTTC
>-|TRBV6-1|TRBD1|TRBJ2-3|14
CASSGRDREDTQYF
TGTGCCAGCAGTGGTCGGGACAGGGAAGATACGCAGTATTTT
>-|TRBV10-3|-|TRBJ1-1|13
CAIKGQPNTEAFF
TGTGCCATCAAGGGACAACCAAACACTGAAGCTTTCTTT
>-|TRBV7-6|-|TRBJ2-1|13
CASSFQSYNEQFF
TGTGCCAGCAGCTTCCAATCCTACAATGAGCAGTTCTTC
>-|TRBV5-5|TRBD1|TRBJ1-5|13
CASRKDRDQPQHF
TGTGCCAGCAGAAAGGACAGGGATCAGCCCCAGCATTTT
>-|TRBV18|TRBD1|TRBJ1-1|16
CASSPRDRVYDTEAFF
TGTGCCAGCTCACCGAGGGACAGGGTGTACGACACTGAAGCTTTCTTT
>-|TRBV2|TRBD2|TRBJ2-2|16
CASQPSGRAGTGELFF
TGTGCCAGCCAGCCTAGCGGGAGGGCAGGCACCGGGGAGCTGTTTTTT
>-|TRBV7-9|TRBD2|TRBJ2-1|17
CASSGTGRTSEYNEQFF
TGTGCCAGCAGCGGTACAGGGAGGACTAGCGAGTACAATGAGCAGTTCTTC
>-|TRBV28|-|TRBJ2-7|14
CASSLWGSSYEQYF
TGTGCCAGCAGTTTATGGGGCAGCTCCTACGAGCAGTACTTC
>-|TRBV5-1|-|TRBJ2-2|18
CASSLIFVGQSNTGELFF
TGCGCCAGCAGCTTGATCTTCGTAGGACAATCGAACACCGGGGAGCTGTTTTTT
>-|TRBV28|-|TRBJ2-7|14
CASTTPGHSYEQYF
TGTGCCAGTACAACGCCGGGACACTCCTACGAGCAGTACTTC
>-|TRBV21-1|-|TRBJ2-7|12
CASSARGPEQYF
TGTGCCAGCAGCGCTAGGGGTCCCGAGCAGTACTTC
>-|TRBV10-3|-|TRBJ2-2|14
CAIGTGSDTGELFF
TGTGCCATCGGAACAGGGTCGGACACCGGGGAGCTGTTTTTT
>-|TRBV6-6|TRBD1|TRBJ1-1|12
CASSYRDRGAFF
TGTGCCAGCAGTTACAGGGACAGAGGAGCTTTCTTT
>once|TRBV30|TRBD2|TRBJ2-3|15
CAWSWAGGHTDTQYF
TGTGCCTGGAGTTGGGCGGGAGGCCACACAGATACGCAGTATTTT
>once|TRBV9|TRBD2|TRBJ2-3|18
CASSVAGLAGVPPTGQYF
TGTGCCAGCAGCGTAGCGGGACTAGCGGGAGTACCCCCTACGGGGCAGTATTTT
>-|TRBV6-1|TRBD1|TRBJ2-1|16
CASSELWTGLYNEQFF
TGTGCCAGCAGTGAATTGTGGACAGGGCTATACAATGAGCAGTTCTTC
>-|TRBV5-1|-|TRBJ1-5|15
CASSLEGRDRQPQHF
TGCGCCAGCAGCTTGGAGGGGAGGGATCGTCAGCCCCAGCATTTT
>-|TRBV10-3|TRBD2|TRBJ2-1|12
CAIKGLHNEQFF
TGTGCCATCAAGGGACTACACAATGAGCAGTTCTTC
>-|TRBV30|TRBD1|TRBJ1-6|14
CAWRPGQGTSPLHF
TGTGCCTGGAGACCGGGACAGGGGACTTCACCCCTCCACTTT
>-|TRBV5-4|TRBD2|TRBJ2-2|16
CASSPGLAGVTGELFF
TGTGCCAGCAGCCCGGGACTAGCGGGAGTCACCGGGGAGCTGTTTTTT
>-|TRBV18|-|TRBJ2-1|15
CASSPISGADNEQFF
TGTGCCAGCTCACCAATCAGCGGAGCCGACAATGAGCAGTTCTTC
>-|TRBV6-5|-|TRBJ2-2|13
CASRRGLAGELFF
TGTGCCAGCAGGCGGGGCTTAGCCGGGGAGCTGTTTTTT
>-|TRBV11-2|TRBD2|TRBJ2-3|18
CASSYRTSGRRVSDTQYF
TGTGCCAGCAGCTACCGGACTAGCGGGAGGAGGGTTTCAGATACGCAGTATTTT
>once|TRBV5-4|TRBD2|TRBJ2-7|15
CASSLSGRAGNEQYF
TGTGCCAGCAGCCTGAGCGGGAGGGCCGGGAACGAGCAGTACTTC
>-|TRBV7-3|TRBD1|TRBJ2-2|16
CASSVGQGFPTGELFF
TGTGCCAGCAGCGTGGGACAGGGATTTCCGACCGGGGAGCTGTTTTTT
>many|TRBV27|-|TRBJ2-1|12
CASSLSPDEQFF
TGTGCCAGCAGTTTATCCCCCGATGAGCAGTTCTTC
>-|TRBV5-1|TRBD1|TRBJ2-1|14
CATNRGSTRDEQFF
TGCGCCACAAACAGGGGATCTACTCGCGATGAGCAGTTCTTC
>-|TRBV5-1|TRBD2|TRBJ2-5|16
CASSLGGLALEETQYF
TGCGCCAGCAGCTTGGGCGGACTAGCTCTCGAAGAGACCCAGTACTTC
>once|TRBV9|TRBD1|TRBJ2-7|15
CASSVVKGASPEQYF
TGTGCCAGCAGCGTAGTAAAGGGGGCTTCTCCCGAGCAGTACTTC
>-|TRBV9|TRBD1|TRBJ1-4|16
CASSISGGQTNEKLFF
TGTGCCAGCAGCATCTCAGGGGGCCAAACTAATGAAAAACTGTTTTTT
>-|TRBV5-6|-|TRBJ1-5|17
CASSFGWAGDLYQPQHF
TGTGCCAGCAGCTTTGGGTGGGCCGGGGACTTGTATCAGCCCCAGCATTTT
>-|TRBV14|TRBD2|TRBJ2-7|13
CASSQGLASEQYF
TGTGCCAGCAGCCAAGGACTAGCGAGCGAGCAGTACTTC
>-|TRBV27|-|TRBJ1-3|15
CASSLRRSPGNTIYF
TGTGCCAGCAGTTTGCGGCGGAGCCCTGGAAACACCATATATTTT
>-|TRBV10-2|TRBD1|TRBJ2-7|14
CASSISRTGLEQYF
TGCGCCAGCAGTATCTCCCGGACAGGGCTCGAGCAGTACTTC
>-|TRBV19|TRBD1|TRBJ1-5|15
CASSRGQGWGQPQHF
TGTGCCAGTAGTCGGGGACAGGGGTGGGGTCAGCCCCAGCATTTT
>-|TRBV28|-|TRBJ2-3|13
CANLDRRTDTQYF
TGTGCCAACCTAGACAGGCGCACAGATACGCAGTATTTT
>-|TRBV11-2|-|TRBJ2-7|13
CASSFGEVAEQYF
TGTGCCAGCAGCTTTGGGGAGGTCGCCGAGCAGTACTTC
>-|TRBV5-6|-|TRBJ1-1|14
CASSVTWSNTEAFF
TGTGCCAGCAGCGTAACTTGGTCGAACACTGAAGCTTTCTTT
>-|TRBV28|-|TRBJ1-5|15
CASSALQQATQPQHF
TGTGCCAGCAGCGCCCTTCAACAGGCCACTCAGCCCCAGCATTTT
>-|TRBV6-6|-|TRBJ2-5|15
CASVRVDAGRETQYF
TGTGCCAGCGTCAGGGTAGACGCGGGAAGAGAGACCCAGTACTTC
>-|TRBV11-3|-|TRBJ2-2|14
CASSPRAGTGELFF
TGTGCCAGCAGCCCAAGGGCGGGGACCGGGGAGCTGTTTTTT
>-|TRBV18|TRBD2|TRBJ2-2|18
CASSRLDVSSGSTGELFF
TGTGCCAGCTCACGCCTCGATGTGTCTAGCGGGAGTACCGGGGAGCTGTTTTTT
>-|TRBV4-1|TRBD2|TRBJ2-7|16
CASSQVFGTSAGEQYF
TGCGCCAGCAGCCAAGTTTTCGGGACTAGCGCGGGCGAGCAGTACTTC
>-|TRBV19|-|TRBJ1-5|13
CASSDRMDQPQHF
TGTGCCAGTAGTGACAGGATGGATCAGCCCCAGCATTTT
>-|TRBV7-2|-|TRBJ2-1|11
CASSHYNEQFF
TGTGCCAGCAGCCACTACAATGAGCAGTTCTTC
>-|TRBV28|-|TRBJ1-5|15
CASSLTGHSNQPQHF
TGTGCCAGCAGTTTAACTGGTCACAGCAATCAGCCCCAGCATTTT